The 5 T cell receptor beta chains below were found in one sample sequenced in a study of T cell responses to AZD1222 COVID-19 vaccine (dated by TCRdb to the early 2020s). The sample's time point label, decoded: about 28 days (+/-7) after the second vaccine dose. The method behind the library was the immunoSEQ multiplex PCR assay. Not all clones reach the TCRdb copy of this immuneACCESS table, which keeps in-frame sequences only. Checked studies attribute under half of the gap to unresolved V genes and leave the rest unexplained. This sample lists some 160,000 clones; roughly 88% were detected once. Clones ranked in the top ten supply 1.9% of the sample. This material consisted of peripheral blood, taken 28 days after the second AZD1222 dose. These TCRs come from an adult who received the AZD1222 COVID-19 vaccine.

The rearrangement uses TRBV5-4 and TRBJ2-7, with D unresolved. V shed 5 bases and J shed 0 bases, with 12 bases lying between them. The CDR3 consists of 14 residues. CDR1 is SGHNT, CDR2 YYREEE, per germline (reference sequence). CDR3 sequence reads: CASSYDGSSYEQYF. The CDR3, as DNA: TGTGCCAGCAGTTACGACGGTAGCTCCTACGAGCAGTACTTC.

The chain uses TRBV6-4 and TRBJ2-2; possibly TRBD1 for D (6 bases). CDR1 is MRHNA, CDR2 SNTAGT, per germline. Trimming removed 8 bases at V and 4 bases at J, with 14 bases between. The CDR3 spans 14 residues. Written as DNA, the CDR3 is TGTGCCAGCCGGGACACCAGAGCCACCGGGGAGCTGTTTTTT. Its protein product is CASRDTRATGELFF.

CDR3 region: CASSFATGINSPLHF. The DNA of the CDR3 is TGTGCCAGCAGCTTCGCAACAGGGATCAATTCACCCCTCCACTTT. The rearrangement links TRBV7-2 to TRBJ1-6; a weak D match, TRBD1 (6 bases). Germline assignment: CDR1 SGHTA and CDR2 FQGNSA. This CDR3 contains 15 residues. Trimming left V 3 bases short and J 7 bases short, with 13 bases between. Variable domain in full (rest from reference TRBV7-2 and TRBJ1-6): GAGVSQSPSNKVTEKGKDVELRCDPISGHTALYWYRQSLGQGLEFLIYFQGNSAPDKSGLPSDRFSAERTGGSVSTLTIQRTQQEDSAVYLCASSFATGINSPLHFGNGTRLTVT.

V is TRBV7-8 and J is TRBJ1-6; D gene uncertain. The CDR3 sequence is 14 residues long. Germline V CDR1 and CDR2: SGHVS, FQNEAQ. V gave up 0 bases and J gave up 9 bases, with 9 bases separating them. The chain's CDR3 is CASSLAGSPSPLHF. The CDR3, as DNA: TGTGCCAGCAGCTTAGCTGGGAGTCCTTCACCCCTCCACTTT.

The V and J genes are TRBV6-5 and TRBJ2-7; TRBD2 agrees at 7 bases. The V segment lost 4 bases and the J segment 0 bases; nucleotides outside the gene matches: 6. Germline V gives CDR1 MNHEY, CDR2 SVGAGI. This CDR3 is 15 amino acids long. DNA of the CDR3: TGTGCCAGCAGTTCCCACGGGGGGTCCTCCTACGAGCAGTACTTC. Its translation is CASSSHGGSSYEQYF.